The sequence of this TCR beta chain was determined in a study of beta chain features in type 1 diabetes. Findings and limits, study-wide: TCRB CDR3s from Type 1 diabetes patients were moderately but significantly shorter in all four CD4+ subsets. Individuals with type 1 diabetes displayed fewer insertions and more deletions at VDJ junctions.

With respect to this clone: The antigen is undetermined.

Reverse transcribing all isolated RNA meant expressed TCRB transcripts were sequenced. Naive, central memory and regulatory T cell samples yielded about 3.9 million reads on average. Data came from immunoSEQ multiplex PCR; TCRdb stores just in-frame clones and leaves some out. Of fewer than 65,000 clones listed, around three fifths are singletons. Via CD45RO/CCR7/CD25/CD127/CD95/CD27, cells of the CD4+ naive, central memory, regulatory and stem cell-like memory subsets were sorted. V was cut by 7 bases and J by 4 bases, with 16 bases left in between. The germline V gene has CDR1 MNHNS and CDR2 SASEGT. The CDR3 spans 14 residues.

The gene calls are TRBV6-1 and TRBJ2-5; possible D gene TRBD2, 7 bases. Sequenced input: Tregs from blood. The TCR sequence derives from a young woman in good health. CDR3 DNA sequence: TGTGCCAGCACACTACAGGGAGGGGGAGAGACCCAGTACTTC. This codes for CASTLQGGGETQYF.